The 26 T cell receptor beta chains in this list originate from one sample, sequenced in a study of CD8+ T cells in alopecia areata (dated by TCRdb to the late 2010s). The method was the immunoSEQ multiplex PCR assay. For TCR sequencing, RNA was extracted from every sample and reverse transcribed into cDNA to serve as template. TCRdb's version of the immuneACCESS table is confined to in-frame rearrangements and falls short of the full clone set. An unresolved V gene accounts for under half of the shortfall where checked; the remainder is of unknown origin. Here the sample has fewer than 150,000 clones; around 61% occur a single time. The ten most abundant clones make up around 2.8% of the sample. What was sequenced was CD4+ T cells sorted from blood. All receptors derive from a human donor in good health.

This clone was counted between two and nine times. The chain couples TRBV10-1 to TRBJ2-3, with 7 bases lining up with TRBD2. Germline loops: CDR1 WNHNN, CDR2 SYGVQD (reference sequence). There are 14 residues in the CDR3. The junction had 5 bases not matched to a gene; V was cut back by 3 bases and J by 5 bases. CDR3: CASSEAGKGDTQYF. In DNA form, the CDR3 reads TGCGCCAGCAGTGAAGCGGGGAAGGGAGATACGCAGTATTTT.

The V call is TRBV12-5, the J call TRBJ2-5; D is ambiguous. CDR1 is LGHNT, CDR2 FRNRAP, per germline. The length of the CDR3 is 14 residues. V dropped 6 bases and J dropped 4 bases, with 15 bases sitting between them. For the CDR3, the DNA is TGTGCTAGTGGGCAGTCGACGGTGGGAGAGACCCAGTACTTC. Translation gives CASGQSTVGETQYF.

V usage is TRBV29-1 and J usage is TRBJ2-7, with D possibly being TRBD1 (6 bases). The CDR3 consists of 11 residues. Between the trimmed V and J ends, which lost 7 bases and 7 bases, there was a span of 14 bases. Germline V lookup: CDR1 SQVTM, CDR2 ANQGSEA. CDR3 DNA sequence: TGCAGCGCCGGACAGCCCGGGGAGCAGTACTTC. This sequence encodes CSAGQPGEQYF.

The chain links TRBV21-1 to TRBJ2-4; the D segment call TRBD2 is taken from the table without a DNA check. TRBV21-1 is a pseudogene locus. This CDR3 is 15 amino acids long. In DNA form, the CDR3 reads TGTGCCAGCAGCAACTCGGTTCTAGCCAAAAACATTCAGTACTTC. Protein: CASSNSVLAKNIQYF.

The chain employs TRBV14 and TRBJ1-2; no firm D call. The CDR3 covers 14 residues. The V end lost 10 bases, the J end lost 0 bases, and 15 bases lay between the germline ends. CDR1 and CDR2 (germline): SGHDN, FVKESK. The CDR3 coding sequence is TGTGCCACGGCCCCTATGACCGCTAACTATGGCTACACCTTC. Translation: CATAPMTANYGYTF.

The V call is TRBV29-1, the J call TRBJ1-5; 7 bases match TRBD1. The J segment lost 6 bases and the V segment lost 7 bases, leaving 6 bases of the junction unmatched. This CDR3 is built from 12 residues. Germline-derived CDR1 and CDR2 are SQVTM and ANQGSEA. DNA for the CDR3: TGCAGCGCCGACAGGGATCTTCAGCCCCAGCATTTT. The encoded protein is CSADRDLQPQHF.

The chain links TRBV2 to TRBJ2-1; D is unclear. CDR3 length equals 11 residues. V lost 5 bases and J lost 10, with 9 bases in between. Per the germline V gene, CDR1 is SNHLY and CDR2 is FYNNEI. CDR3 amino acids: CASSPQQEQFF. The CDR3 DNA sequence: TGTGCCAGCAGTCCCCAGCAAGAGCAGTTCTTC.

V and J are TRBV2 and TRBJ2-1, with D possibly being TRBD1 (5 bases). The germline V gene encodes CDR1 SNHLY and CDR2 FYNNEI. The CDR3 is 12 amino acids. V was clipped by 4 bases and J by 6 bases, with 7 bases between them. The CDR3 DNA sequence: TGTGCCAGCAGTGGTAGGGGCAATGAGCAGTTCTTC. Its translation is CASSGRGNEQFF.

The chain couples TRBV4-1 to TRBJ1-2; D might be TRBD1 (6 bases). The CDR3 consists of 14 residues. V was clipped by 3 bases and J by 4 bases, with 12 bases between them. Germline V gene lookup returns CDR1 MGHRA and CDR2 YSYEKL. Here the CDR3 DNA reads TGCGCCAGCAGCCACCTTGACAGGAGCTATGGCTACACCTTC. Translated, it gives CASSHLDRSYGYTF.

J is TRBJ2-4 and V is TRBV5-6; D may match TRBD1 or TRBD2 (5 bases each). This CDR3 has 15 residues. V gave up 5 bases and J gave up 0 bases, with 12 bases separating them. The germline CDR1 and CDR2 sequences are SGHDT and YYEEEE. The CDR3: CASSTGTLAKNIQYF. Here the CDR3 DNA reads TGTGCCAGCAGTACCGGGACGTTAGCCAAAAACATTCAGTACTTC.

This clone was observed a handful of times. The rearrangement links TRBV20-1 to TRBJ1-1; D gene uncertain. Germline loops: CDR1 DFQATT, CDR2 SNEGSKA (reference sequence). There are 11 residues in the CDR3. V was shortened by 4 bases and J by 1 base, with 4 bases between the two germline ends. The CDR3 protein is CSATGNTEAFF. CDR3 in DNA: TGCAGTGCTACCGGGAACACTGAAGCTTTCTTT.

The V and J genes are TRBV25-1 and TRBJ1-4; D gene unclear. Trimming cost V 11 bases and J 1 base, with 14 bases left between them. Germline values: CDR1 MGHDK, CDR2 SYGVNS. CDR3 size: 14 residues. This chain's CDR3 is CASGTGRTNEKLFF. CDR3 sequence (DNA): TGTGCCTCAGGCACGGGGAGAACTAATGAAAAACTGTTTTTT.

This clone was detected a few times. The chain uses TRBV2 and TRBJ2-7; D is unresolved. The germline CDR1 and CDR2 sequences are SNHLY and FYNNEI. V lost 5 bases and J 1 base, leaving 15 bases between the germline ends. This CDR3 spans 15 amino acids. CDR3 nucleotides: TGTGCCAGCAGTCGACCGCCCGGAGATTCCTACGAGCAGTACTTC. Translation gives CASSRPPGDSYEQYF.

The chain has TRBV10-1 and TRBJ2-3, with 10 bases aligning to TRBD1. The CDR3 consists of 16 residues. Trimming removed 4 bases from V and 6 bases from J; junction bases left unmatched: 10. The germline V gene has CDR1 WNHNN and CDR2 SYGVQD (reference sequence). CDR3 region: CASSAAGTGAFDTQYF. CDR3 coding DNA: TGCGCCAGCAGTGCGGCCGGGACAGGGGCATTTGATACGCAGTATTTT.

This sequence joins TRBV27 and TRBJ1-2, with 8 positions matching TRBD1. With V trimmed by 6 bases and J by 2 bases, 8 bases remained unmatched. Germline values: CDR1 MNHEY, CDR2 SMNVEV (reference sequence). The CDR3 has 15 residues. Here the CDR3 reads CASRPRTGLNYGYTF. The CDR3 DNA is TGTGCCAGCAGGCCGAGGACAGGGTTAAACTATGGCTACACCTTC.

This chain uses TRBV6-6 with TRBJ1-5; D possibly corresponds to TRBD1 (5 bases). The germline V gene encodes CDR1 MNHNY and CDR2 SVGAGI (reference sequence). Trimming left V 7 bases short and J 0 bases short, with 10 bases between. The CDR3 length is 14 residues. CDR3 DNA sequence: TGTGCCAGCAACGGGGGAGATAGCAATCAGCCCCAGCATTTT. Residues: CASNGGDSNQPQHF.

The chain recombines TRBV18 with TRBJ2-7, with D possibly TRBD2 on 5 matching bases. Germline values: CDR1 KGHSH, CDR2 LQKENI. V was trimmed by 4 bases and J by 6 bases, leaving 10 bases between them. The CDR3 covers 12 residues. In nucleotides, the CDR3 is TGTGCCAGCTCACTCTTGGCGGGCGAGCAGTACTTC. It translates to CASSLLAGEQYF.

CDR3 nucleotide sequence: TGTGCCAGCAGCCCCGGGACGCAATATGGCTACACCTTC. Translated: CASSPGTQYGYTF. The V gene is TRBV5-6, the J gene TRBJ1-2, with a possible D match to TRBD1 (5 bases). This CDR3 is 13 amino acids long. Looked up from germline, CDR1 is SGHDT and CDR2 is YYEEEE. V lost 4 bases and J 5 bases, leaving 12 bases between the germline ends.

This CDR3 reads CASSLAQWQTQYF. As DNA, the CDR3 is TGTGCCAGCAGCTTAGCTCAATGGCAGACCCAGTACTTC. The gene calls are TRBV7-2 and TRBJ2-5; D gene uncertain. Trimming removed 0 bases from V and 6 bases from J, with 8 bases in between. Per the germline V gene, CDR1 is SGHTA and CDR2 is FQGNSA. This CDR3 has 13 residues.

The chain combines TRBV2 with TRBJ2-1; 7 bases agree with TRBD1. Looked up from germline, CDR1 is SNHLY and CDR2 is FYNNEI. The CDR3 totals 12 residues. V lost 5 bases to trimming and J lost 9 bases; unmatched junction nucleotides: 4. CDR3: CASSTGETEQFF. The CDR3 DNA follows: TGTGCCAGCAGTACAGGGGAGACTGAGCAGTTCTTC.

There are a few counts of this clone. The chain is built from TRBV30 and TRBJ2-7; TRBD2 matches at 7 bases. The germline V gene has CDR1 GTSNPN and CDR2 SVGIG (reference sequence). With 3 bases clipped from V and 2 bases from J, the junction kept 7 bases outside the gene matches. The CDR3 spans 14 residues. This CDR3 is CAWRLGAGTYEQYF. The CDR3 nucleotides are TGTGCCTGGAGACTCGGAGCGGGAACCTACGAGCAGTACTTC.

The chain uses TRBV5-4 and TRBJ2-7; TRBD2 is a possible D gene (6 bases). V gave up 2 bases and J gave up 6 bases, with 15 bases separating them. CDR1 is SGHNT and CDR2 is YYREEE in the germline V gene (reference sequence). The CDR3 covers 14 residues. This CDR3 is CASSFLGGPSEQYF. The CDR3 DNA reads as TGTGCCAGCAGCTTTCTGGGGGGACCCTCCGAGCAGTACTTC.

The chain links TRBV27 to TRBJ2-3, with no clear D. This CDR3 contains 12 residues. V was pared by 0 bases and J by 2 bases, with 0 bases between. Germline CDR1 and CDR2: MNHEY and SMNVEV (reference sequence). The CDR3 is CASSLSTDTQYF. In DNA form, the CDR3 reads TGTGCCAGCAGTTTATCCACAGATACGCAGTATTTT.

This clone was seen just once. This chain links TRBV4-3 with TRBJ2-2; 12 positions agree with TRBD1. Germline loops: CDR1 LGHNA, CDR2 YSLEER. The CDR3 runs 17 residues. J lost 3 bases, V lost 4 bases, and 6 bases had no gene match. CDR3 residues: CASSPLGQGAYTGELFF. As DNA, the CDR3 is TGCGCCAGCAGCCCACTGGGACAGGGGGCTTACACCGGGGAGCTGTTTTTT.

The J gene is TRBJ2-6, the V gene TRBV30, with 8 bases matching TRBD1. The trim removed 1 base at V and 3 bases at J, leaving 2 bases unmatched. CDR1 and CDR2 (germline): GTSNPN, SVGIG (reference sequence). CDR3 length: 15 residues. CDR3 loop: CAWSARGRGANVLTF. The CDR3 nucleotides read TGTGCCTGGAGTGCCAGGGGGCGTGGGGCCAACGTCCTGACTTTC.

The chain recombines TRBV29-1 with TRBJ1-2; D call uncertain. Between the trimmed V and J ends, which lost 4 bases and 3 bases, there was a span of 9 bases. The CDR3 length is 12 residues. CDR1 is SQVTM, CDR2 ANQGSEA, per germline. The CDR3 DNA reads as TGCAGCGTTGTTTCGGGGTACTATGGCTACACCTTC. Its protein is CSVVSGYYGYTF.